These T cell receptor beta chains were read from a single sample in a study of control samples from healthy donors and cancer patients. Produced via immunoSEQ multiplex PCR; TCRdb's table is partial and in-frame only. The data contain about 120,000 clones, more than 85% of them singletons. The sequenced material came from PBMCs. These receptor sequences come from a man in his forties or fifties with head and neck cancer. Both conserved end residues are part of each CDR3. D genes are given only for firm matches. Part of the rows lack a size; the others show once, few, many or a class for expanded clones.

>once|-|TRBJ2-6|TRBV6-1
CASSGEKGGVAGANVLTF
TGTGCCAGCAGTGGAGAGAAGGGTGGGGTTGCTGGGGCCAACGTCCTGACTTTC
>few|-|TRBJ1-2|TRBV10-1
CASMGRGPYGYTF
TGCGCCAGCATGGGGAGAGGACCATATGGCTACACCTTC
>-|TRBD2|TRBJ2-5|TRBV4-1
CASSQGATSGGQETQYF
TGCGCCAGCAGCCAAGGAGCAACTAGCGGGGGCCAAGAGACCCAGTACTTC
>-|-|TRBJ1-2|TRBV3-1/TRBV3-2
CASSQIAAAGYGYTF
TGTGCCAGCAGCCAAATTGCAGCAGCGGGCTATGGCTACACCTTC
>-|TRBD2|TRBJ2-1|TRBV6-5
CASSSLAGGVNEQFF
TGTGCCAGCAGCTCACTAGCGGGGGGCGTGAATGAGCAGTTCTTC
>-|TRBD2|TRBJ2-5|TRBV7-2
CASSPSGGASRAQYF
TGTGCCAGCAGTCCTAGCGGGGGGGCTTCTCGGGCCCAGTACTTC
>once|TRBD2|TRBJ2-1|TRBV4-2
CASSQPGTPGGEQFF
TGTGCCAGCAGCCAGCCCGGGACCCCCGGGGGGGAGCAGTTCTTC
>-|-|TRBJ2-5|TRBV5-8
CASSLRGRETQYF
TGTGCCAGCAGCTTGAGGGGGAGGGAGACCCAGTACTTC
>-|-|TRBJ1-5|TRBV12-5
CASGPPGIRNQPQHF
TGTGCTAGTGGTCCGCCCGGGATTCGCAATCAGCCCCAGCATTTT
>-|-|TRBJ2-7|TRBV28
CASSLTHEQYF
TGTGCCAGCAGTTTAACCCACGAGCAGTACTTC
>-|-|TRBJ2-5|TRBV6-2/TRBV6-3
CASSPTDRQTQYF
TGTGCCAGCAGCCCCACTGACAGGCAGACCCAGTACTTC
>-|-|TRBJ2-7|TRBV3-1/TRBV3-2
CASSPLGVSYEQYF
TGTGCCAGCAGCCCCTTGGGCGTCTCCTACGAGCAGTACTTC
>-|TRBD1|TRBJ1-1|TRBV7-2
CASHRDSGTEAFF
TGTGCCAGCCACCGGGACAGCGGCACTGAAGCTTTCTTT
>-|-|TRBJ1-1|TRBV7-2
CASSSDISAGARGEAFF
TGTGCCAGCAGCTCCGATATAAGCGCAGGGGCGCGCGGTGAAGCTTTCTTT
>-|TRBD2|TRBJ2-3|TRBV9
CASSVWPVSSGATDTQYF
TGTGCCAGCAGCGTATGGCCCGTGTCTAGCGGGGCTACAGATACGCAGTATTTT